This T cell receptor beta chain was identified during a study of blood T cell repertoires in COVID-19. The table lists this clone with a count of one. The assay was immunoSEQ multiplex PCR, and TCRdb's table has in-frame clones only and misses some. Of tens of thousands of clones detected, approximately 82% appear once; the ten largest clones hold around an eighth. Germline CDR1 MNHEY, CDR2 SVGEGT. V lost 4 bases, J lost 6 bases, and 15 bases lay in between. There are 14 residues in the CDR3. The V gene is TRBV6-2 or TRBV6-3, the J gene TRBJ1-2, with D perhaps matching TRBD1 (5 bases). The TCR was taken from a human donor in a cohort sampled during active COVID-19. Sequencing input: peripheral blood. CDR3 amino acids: CASSFQPTVNGYTF. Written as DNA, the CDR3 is TGTGCCAGCAGTTTTCAGCCGACAGTGAATGGCTACACCTTC.